This TCR beta chain is drawn from a study of brain T cells in children with intractable seizures. TCRdb keeps only in-frame clones here, not all; method: immunoSEQ multiplex PCR. The table shows over 95,000 clones, with approximately 94% occurring only once. Surgery cases with the highest brain T cell transcript signatures were chosen for sequencing. This TCR came from a boy in the first two years of life with hemimegalencephaly and intractable seizures. The source was peripheral blood, collected at surgery.

CDR3 region: CASSVGQLSLGKETQYF. For the CDR3, the DNA is TGTGCCAGCAGCGTAGGCCAACTATCCCTGGGGAAAGAGACCCAGTACTTC. The chain uses TRBV9 and TRBJ2-5; D not certain. This CDR3 is 17 amino acids long. Germline V lookup: CDR1 SGDLS, CDR2 YYNGEE. Trimming shortened V by 0 bases and J by 3 bases, and 18 bases separated the two germline ends.